This record covers a single T cell receptor (beta chain). This clone's antigen is unknown. No clone much larger than this one lies a single base away; base qualities are absent. The donors were healthy, HIV-negative adults with no recently reported acute infections or vaccinations. Every donor was a Caucasian adult living in Nashville, Tennessee, USA. CD4+ T cells were enriched through magnetic negative selection, after which naive cells were positively selected on CD45RA and the remaining negative fraction served as the memory subset. After blood collection by leukapheresis, PBMCs were isolated using Ficoll-Histopaque density gradient centrifugation and then cryopreserved in the vapor phase of liquid nitrogen. Analytical flow cytometry was used to check the purity and quantity of every magnetically sorted T cell population. Each sorted fraction had its genomic DNA isolated and then quantified by UV absorbance on a Nanodrop 2000c.

Using the deep immunoSEQ assay, TCR CDR3 regions were amplified from genomic DNA by multiplex PCR. For each cell subset, the extracted genomic DNA was distributed evenly across all wells of several immunoSEQ 96-well plates, and each plate served as one replicate. Each replicate PCR for sorted subsets received approximately 220 ng genomic DNA, equal to tens of thousands of T cell genomes. Purified libraries were quantified with a Qubit 3.0 fluorometer, sized on a Bioanalyzer 2100, and re-quantified with the KAPA Library Quantification kit. A separate single-read 150-cycle Illumina NextSeq 550 flow cell was used to sequence each immunoSEQ 96-well plate. Concerning the study's data processing: Because only junctional sequences without quality scores were contained in the immunoSEQ output, filtering matching that applied to full-length reads could not be performed. To assign V/J genes and CDR3, sequences were annotated using PyIR, a Python wrapper for IgBLAST v1.9, with IMGT germline references. Reads with weak V/J assignments (E-value above 1e-6), missing CDR3, stop codons, out-of-frame junctions, or ambiguous translated residues were removed. V3J clonotypes were defined as sequences sharing an identical inferred V gene, J gene, and CDR3 amino acid sequence. To compute the percentage overlap between repertoires, the number of shared unique clonotypes was divided by the size of the smaller repertoire. Three approaches were used to assess repertoire richness: RTK rarefaction, the Chao1 estimator, and Recon v2.1 estimates of unobserved clonotypes. For all TCRbeta clonotypes obtained by the gDNA method from four donors, generation probabilities were computed with OLGA. TCRdb mirrors the immuneACCESS table, restricted to in-frame sequences. Some clones are absent from its copies; in checked studies, under half trace to an unresolved V gene, and the reason for the others is unknown. The V and J calls and the clone size are those of that table, but D and trimming were determined from the DNA. The sample table contains under 2,500,000 clones; only one count was recorded for approximately 96% of them. The top ten clones comprise roughly 0.13% of the sample.

Taken from cysteine to phenylalanine, the CDR3 has 15 residues. CDR3 DNA only is kept here, 45 bases in frame from base 1. Based on the germline V gene, the CDR1 and CDR2 sequences are SGHTA and FQGTGA. Clipping removes 5 bases from V and 6 bases from J, with 9 as the unmatched junction base count. This record comes from a study of shared clonotypes between healthy human individuals (dated by TCRdb to 2020 to 2021). With respect to the entire study: The cohort comprised a couple of women and a few men aged 18 to 49 years. Per donor, three plates each were used for CD4 naive and CD4 memory, two for CD8 naive, and one for CD8 memory. To estimate repertoire size and how much clonotype sharing occurs between individuals, the study deeply sequenced the blood TCR repertoires of roughly 5 healthy adults. To increase sequencing depth and limit assay-specific biases, different laboratories used diverse techniques to prepare libraries and sequence TCR repertoires. Each donor's leukapheresis produced roughly between roughly 0.94 and 9.5 billion PBMCs. Results and caveats for the whole study, not just this receptor: Only blood was sampled, and tissue TCR repertoires likely differ from those in blood. Compared with non-shared clonotypes, clonotypes shared by all four sorted-subset donors had higher generation probabilities. Pairwise subsampling indicated that sequencing depth was expected to affect the degree of clonotype sharing among donors. Because the study included a small number of donors, the genetic and exposure-history diversity represented was limited. Naive subsets generally had larger estimated clonotype richness than memory subsets did. Sharing across a few donors was observed for approximately 4.6% of naive CD4, over 3% of naive CD8, 2% to 2.5% of memory CD4, and roughly 0.4% of memory CD8 clonotypes. Incomplete sequencing was indicated by rarefaction of sorted-subset datasets, despite the large sequencing depth.

The TCR sequence derives from a man younger than 35 in good health. The rearranged segments are TRBV7-3 and TRBJ2-3, with 9 middle bases fitting TRBD2. Source material: naive CD4+ T cells sorted from blood. Interpreted using the paper, the cell subset or site label stands for: CD45RA+ positively selected. Here the CDR3 is given as CASSTIAGAQDTQYF. The DNA is TGTGCCAGCAGCACTATAGCGGGGGCGCAGGATACGCAGTATTTT.